Each of the 2 T cell receptor beta chains below was sequenced from the same sample in a study of T cell responses to AZD1222 COVID-19 vaccine. Clones were sequenced by immunoSEQ multiplex PCR, and TCRdb holds only the in-frame ones, with some missing. The sample contains under 150,000 clones, approximately 88% of which appear only once. Source: peripheral blood, taken 28 days after the second AZD1222 dose. The receptors were gathered from an adult who received the AZD1222 COVID-19 vaccine.

A single count supports this clone. The V call is TRBV7-9, the J call TRBJ1-2; D perhaps matches TRBD1 (5 bases). The CDR3 has 12 amino acids. CDR1 is SEHNR, CDR2 FQNEAQ, per germline (reference sequence). V lost 7 bases and J lost 2, with 8 bases in between. CDR3 DNA sequence: TGTGCCAGCACCAGGGAGAACTATGGCTACACCTTC. This codes for CASTRENYGYTF. Using reference TRBV7-9 and TRBJ1-2 for the parts outside the CDR3, the full variable domain is DTGVSQNPRHKITKRGQNVTFRCDPISEHNRLYWYRQTLGQGPEFLTYFQNEAQLEKSRLLSDRFSAERPKGSFSTLEIQRTEQGDSAMYLCASTRENYGYTFGSGTRLTVV.

This chain connects TRBV3-1 (or the pseudogene TRBV3-2) to TRBJ2-3; D possibly corresponds to TRBD1 (5 bases). CDR1 and CDR2 from the germline V gene are LGHDT and YNNKEL (reference sequence). Deletions cut 6 bases from V and 0 bases from J, with 13 bases between. The length of the CDR3 is 15 residues. This CDR3 is CASRKTRVSTDTQYF. CDR3 nucleotide sequence: TGTGCCAGCAGAAAGACCAGGGTTAGCACAGATACGCAGTATTTT.